A single sample is the source of the 17 T cell receptor beta chains below, sequenced in a study of blood T cell repertoires in COVID-19. The repertoire was sequenced with immunoSEQ multiplex PCR; TCRdb's copy has only in-frame clones and lacks some. The sample holds roughly 200,000 clones, roughly 84% seen once. The specimen was PBMCs or T cells enriched from blood (not recorded which). These TCRs come from a man aged 30 to 39 in a cohort exposed to, infected with or recovered from COVID-19 (not recorded which).

The chain is built from TRBV28 and TRBJ2-7; perhaps TRBD2 as D (5 bases). The CDR3 totals 17 residues. V lost 5 bases and J lost 0, with 20 bases in between. Germline V gene sequence: CDR1 MDHEN, CDR2 SYDVKM. CDR3 protein: CASSTPAAGESSYEQYF. For the CDR3, the DNA is TGTGCCAGCAGTACCCCCGCGGCCGGGGAAAGCTCCTACGAGCAGTACTTC.

In its sample, this clone was seen many times. The chain combines TRBV28 with TRBJ1-3; 7 positions match TRBD1. The CDR3 spans 14 residues. Germline CDR1 MDHEN, CDR2 SYDVKM. The ends lost 5 bases at V and 2 bases at J; junction bases unmatched: 3. In nucleotides, the CDR3 is TGTGCCAGCAGTATCGACAGGGCTGGAAACACCATATATTTT. Protein sequence: CASSIDRAGNTIYF.

The rearrangement uses TRBV5-1 and TRBJ2-7; the match to TRBD1 covers 11 bases. CDR1 is SGHRS, CDR2 YFSETQ, per germline. The V gene end was trimmed by 4 bases and the J gene end by 5 bases; junction bases not matched to a gene: 5. The CDR3 is 14 amino acids. The DNA of the CDR3 is TGCGCCAGCAGCAGGACAGGGGGCTGGAACGAGCAGTACTTC. It encodes CASSRTGGWNEQYF.

V is TRBV7-2 and J is TRBJ2-7, with D perhaps TRBD1 (5 bases). Deletions cut 1 base from V and 12 bases from J, with 16 bases between. This CDR3 comprises 13 residues. Per germline, CDR1 SGHTA and CDR2 FQGNSA. The CDR3 DNA sequence: TGTGCCAGCAGCTTAGATATTCAGGGTTGGTGGTACTTC. Encoded protein: CASSLDIQGWWYF.

The chain recombines TRBV24-1 with TRBJ2-1; 13 nucleotides align to TRBD2. The CDR3 loop spans 16 amino acids. The trim removed 4 bases at V and 8 bases at J, leaving 7 bases unmatched. Germline V gene lookup returns CDR1 KGHDR and CDR2 SFDVKD. The CDR3 DNA follows: TGTGCCACCAGTGACCCCGGACTAGCGGGAGAGTATGAGCAGTTCTTC. It yields the protein CATSDPGLAGEYEQFF.

The chain combines TRBV19 with TRBJ1-2; possible D gene TRBD1, 6 bases. V lost 6 bases, J lost 0 bases, and 14 bases lay in between. This CDR3 is built from 15 residues. CDR1 is LNHDA, CDR2 SQIVND, per germline (reference sequence). CDR3 region: CASSTGTAPNYGYTF. DNA for the CDR3: TGTGCCAGTAGCACAGGGACGGCTCCTAACTATGGCTACACCTTC.

The rearrangement joins TRBV2 to TRBJ1-2, with a possible D match to TRBD1 (6 bases). V was clipped by 10 bases and J by 1 base, with 16 bases between them. Germline V CDR1 and CDR2: SNHLY, FYNNEI. The CDR3 is made up of 14 amino acids. Written as DNA, the CDR3 is TGTGCCACCACAGGGAAGGGGCTTAACTATGGCTACACCTTC. This sequence encodes CATTGKGLNYGYTF.

This clone was seen a handful of times. The V gene is TRBV25-1, the J gene TRBJ2-1; TRBD2 aligns across 11 bases. Per the germline V gene, CDR1 is MGHDK and CDR2 is SYGVNS. The CDR3 length is 16 residues. J was trimmed by 9 bases and V by 1 base; bases with no gene match: 8. CDR3 sequence: CASSEWSSGRRSEQFF. The DNA of the CDR3 is TGTGCCAGCAGTGAATGGTCTAGCGGGAGGCGTAGTGAGCAGTTCTTC.

This chain uses TRBV6-2 or TRBV6-3 with TRBJ1-1; D possibly corresponds to TRBD1 (6 bases). V lost 4 bases and J 1 base, leaving 16 bases between the germline ends. The CDR3 totals 16 residues. The germline V gene has CDR1 MNHEY and CDR2 SVGEGT. CDR3 amino acids: CASSFRTRDKNTEAFF. DNA of the CDR3: TGTGCCAGCAGTTTCCGGACCCGGGACAAGAACACTGAAGCTTTCTTT.

Here the CDR3 DNA reads TGTGCCAGCAGCTCCCTAGCGGGGGGGAAAGGGAACACTGAAGCTTTCTTT. Its translation: CASSSLAGGKGNTEAFF. The chain employs TRBV28 and TRBJ1-1; possible D gene TRBD1, 5 bases. V dropped 6 bases and J dropped 1 base, with 21 bases sitting between them. Germline V lookup: CDR1 MDHEN, CDR2 SYDVKM. CDR3 length equals 17 residues.

The chain employs TRBV5-6 and TRBJ2-5; no clear D. CDR1 is SGHDT and CDR2 is YYEEEE in the germline V gene. Between the trimmed V and J ends, which lost 0 bases and 3 bases, there was a span of 12 bases. This CDR3 spans 15 amino acids. CDR3 nucleotides: TGTGCCAGCAGCTTGGCCAGGCACCGAAAAGAGACCCAGTACTTC. Protein: CASSLARHRKETQYF.

V gene TRBV7-8 combines with J gene TRBJ1-2, with TRBD1 matching over 7 bases. In germline, CDR1 is SGHVS, CDR2 FQNEAQ. V was clipped by 4 bases and J by 2 bases; unmatched bases: 10. The CDR3 covers 16 residues. This CDR3 reads CASSSIGRQGNYGYTF. The CDR3 nucleotides read TGTGCCAGCAGCTCAATTGGGCGACAGGGAAACTATGGCTACACCTTC.

V and J are TRBV9 and TRBJ2-2, with TRBD2 matching over 8 bases. V was clipped by 0 bases and J by 2 bases; unmatched bases: 3. Germline V lookup: CDR1 SGDLS, CDR2 YYNGEE. This CDR3 comprises 16 residues. CDR3 amino acids: CASSVATSGNTGELFF. The CDR3 coding sequence is TGTGCCAGCAGCGTAGCTACTAGCGGTAACACCGGGGAGCTGTTTTTT. Full variable domain (rest looked up from reference TRBV9 and TRBJ2-2): DSGVTQTPKHLITATGQRVTLRCSPRSGDLSVYWYQQSLDQGLQFLIQYYNGEERAKGNILERFSAQQFPDLHSELNLSSLELGDSALYFCASSVATSGNTGELFFGEGSRLTVL.

The chain uses TRBV14 and TRBJ2-1; D call uncertain. Germline V gene data show CDR1 as SGHDN and CDR2 as FVKESK. The V and J ends lost 0 bases and 10 bases respectively, with 10 bases between them. This CDR3 spans 13 amino acids. The CDR3 loop reads CASSQDLRKEQFF. CDR3 nucleotides: TGTGCCAGCAGCCAAGATTTGAGGAAGGAGCAGTTCTTC.

This chain uses TRBV9 with TRBJ2-1; the match to TRBD2 covers 13 bases. V shed 1 base and J 10 bases; nucleotides not matched to a gene: 5. The CDR3 spans 15 residues. The V gene's germline CDR1 is SGDLS and CDR2 YYNGEE. The CDR3 sequence is CASSVTGTSGNEQFF. In DNA, the CDR3 is TGTGCCAGCAGCGTAACCGGGACTAGCGGGAACGAGCAGTTCTTC.

The chain employs TRBV9 and TRBJ2-1; D might be TRBD2 (6 bases). This CDR3 has 16 amino acids. CDR1 is SGDLS, CDR2 YYNGEE, per germline. V lost 3 bases and J lost 4, with 17 bases in between. CDR3 sequence: CASSDLSMGGYNEQFF. The CDR3 DNA reads TGTGCCAGCAGCGATCTTTCTATGGGGGGATACAATGAGCAGTTCTTC.

The chain has TRBV6-1 and TRBJ2-7, with 11 bases fitting TRBD2. The CDR3 is 16 amino acids. Trimming removed 4 bases from V and 3 bases from J; junction bases left unmatched: 8. Germline V gene data show CDR1 as MNHNS and CDR2 as SASEGT. The CDR3: CASSVLAGVSIYEQYF. The CDR3 nucleotides read TGTGCCAGCAGTGTACTAGCGGGAGTCTCCATCTACGAGCAGTACTTC.